Listed below are T cell receptor beta chains from one sample, sequenced in a study of vaccination effects on CD4 cells after COVID-19. These receptors have no identified antigens. Assay used: immunoSEQ multiplex PCR; TCRdb lists only in-frame clones, some missing. The sample carries tens of thousands of clones, approximately 77% recorded once. Sequencing was performed on CD4+ T cells from PBMCs cultured with HCoV-NL63 spike peptides, taken after COVID-19 vaccination. These receptors were obtained from a human donor who received a COVID-19 vaccine. Both conserved end residues are part of each CDR3. The D gene is left open where the match is weak. Rows may omit the clone size; those that give it use once, few, many or a size class.

j_gene,v_gene,abundance,d_gene,len,CDR3aa,CDR3nt
TRBJ2-5,TRBV14,.,.,16,CASSQDRGLLRETQYF,TGTGCCAGCAGCCAAGATCGCGGACTCCTCCGGGAGACCCAGTACTTC
TRBJ1-1,TRBV10-2,.,.,12,CASSWGSTEAFF,TGCGCCAGCAGCTGGGGAAGTACTGAAGCTTTCTTT
TRBJ2-5,TRBV7-9,.,.,15,CASSPVGGVQETQYF,TGTGCCAGCAGCCCTGTCGGGGGTGTCCAAGAGACCCAGTACTTC
TRBJ2-2,TRBV7-7,.,.,16,CASSPGRLVNTGELFF,TGTGCCAGCAGCCCGGGTAGACTAGTGAACACCGGGGAGCTGTTTTTT
TRBJ1-1,TRBV3-1/TRBV3-2,.,TRBD1,15,CASSHPGQGNTEAFF,TGTGCCAGCAGCCACCCCGGACAGGGAAACACTGAAGCTTTCTTT
TRBJ1-4,TRBV25-1,.,TRBD1,15,CASSEGTGFIEKLFF,TGTGCCAGCAGTGAAGGGACAGGGTTTATTGAAAAACTGTTTTTT
TRBJ2-1,TRBV18,.,.,12,CASSPRLNEQFF,TGTGCCAGCTCACCAAGGTTAAATGAGCAGTTCTTC
TRBJ2-3,TRBV5-1,.,TRBD2,18,CASSLALRTSGGTDTQYF,TGCGCCAGCAGCTTGGCCCTCAGGACTAGCGGGGGAACAGATACGCAGTATTTT
TRBJ1-6,TRBV7-2,.,.,15,CASSLVSAQGSPLHF,TGTGCCAGCAGCTTAGTGAGTGCCCAGGGCTCACCCCTCCACTTT
TRBJ1-1,TRBV4-2,.,.,14,CASSQERGVAEAFF,TGTGCCAGCAGCCAAGAGCGGGGGGTCGCTGAAGCTTTCTTT
TRBJ2-7,TRBV7-9,.,.,13,CASRARTAYEQYF,TGTGCCAGCAGAGCTAGGACAGCCTACGAGCAGTACTTC
TRBJ1-1,TRBV18,.,.,14,CASSTEDGNTEAFF,TGTGCCAGCTCAACAGAGGACGGGAACACTGAAGCTTTCTTT
TRBJ2-3,TRBV5-1,.,TRBD2,16,CASSFYSGVGLDTQYF,TGCGCCAGCAGCTTCTATAGCGGGGTAGGGTTAGATACGCAGTATTTT
TRBJ1-2,TRBV20-1,.,TRBD1,13,CSASTGGRYGYTF,TGCAGTGCTAGTACAGGGGGCCGGTATGGCTACACCTTC
TRBJ1-3,TRBV25-1,.,TRBD1,14,CASSGQGAGNTIYF,TGTGCCAGCAGTGGACAGGGGGCTGGAAACACCATATATTTT
TRBJ1-1,TRBV7-7,.,.,12,CASENRNTEAFF,TGTGCCAGCGAAAATAGGAACACTGAAGCTTTCTTT
TRBJ2-7,TRBV9,.,TRBD2,15,CASSVNSGTAYEQYF,TGTGCCAGCAGCGTAAACAGCGGGACCGCCTACGAGCAGTACTTC
TRBJ1-6,TRBV10-1,.,.,14,CASSEAEMRSPLHF,TGCGCCAGCAGTGAGGCAGAGATGCGTTCACCCCTCCACTTT
TRBJ1-1,TRBV29-1,.,.,12,CSVGEFDTEAFF,TGCAGCGTAGGGGAATTTGACACTGAAGCTTTCTTT
TRBJ1-1,TRBV12-3/TRBV12-4,.,.,12,CASSLRQIEAFF,TGTGCCAGCAGTTTACGACAGATTGAAGCTTTCTTT
TRBJ2-7,TRBV23-1,.,.,15,CASSQGRCPLYEQYF,TGCGCCAGCAGTCAAGGGAGGTGCCCCCTTTACGAGCAGTACTTC
TRBJ1-2,TRBV13,.,TRBD1,14,CASSTRDRRGGYTF,TGTGCCAGCAGCACACGGGACAGAAGAGGAGGCTACACCTTC
TRBJ2-2,TRBV5-1,.,.,18,CASSLVPRAGVNTGELFF,TGCGCCAGCAGCTTGGTTCCGCGGGCGGGTGTGAACACCGGGGAGCTGTTTTTT
TRBJ2-2,TRBV5-4,once,.,15,CASSHPDRITGELFF,TGTGCCAGCAGCCATCCTGACAGGATCACCGGGGAGCTGTTTTTT
TRBJ2-5,TRBV19,.,.,16,CASSTSGSSPQETQYF,TGTGCCAGTAGTACCTCCGGATCTAGTCCACAAGAGACCCAGTACTTC
TRBJ1-6,TRBV5-1,.,.,16,CASSLEYGGYNSPLHF,TGCGCCAGCAGCTTGGAGTACGGGGGTTATAATTCACCCCTCCACTTT
TRBJ2-7,TRBV5-5,.,.,13,CASSLKGAGEQYF,TGTGCCAGCAGCTTAAAGGGTGCGGGCGAGCAGTACTTC
TRBJ1-1,TRBV11-2,few,TRBD1,15,CASRGQGAGGTEAFF,TGTGCCAGCAGAGGTCAGGGGGCAGGGGGAACTGAAGCTTTCTTT
TRBJ1-6,TRBV10-2,once,.,14,CASSESNDNSPLHF,TGCGCCAGCAGTGAGTCTAATGATAATTCACCCCTCCACTTT
TRBJ1-1,TRBV29-1,.,.,13,CSVELVENTEAFF,TGCAGCGTTGAATTGGTGGAGAACACTGAAGCTTTCTTT
TRBJ1-1,TRBV2,.,.,12,CASSESLAEAFF,TGTGCCAGCAGTGAGAGTCTCGCTGAAGCTTTCTTT
TRBJ2-7,TRBV6-5,.,.,14,CASSPAGEGSEQYF,TGTGCCAGCAGCCCCGCAGGGGAAGGAAGCGAGCAGTACTTC
TRBJ2-1,TRBV4-1,.,.,14,CASSHYSSQYEQFF,TGCGCCAGCAGCCACTATTCGTCTCAATATGAGCAGTTCTTC
TRBJ2-1,TRBV24-1,.,TRBD2,16,CATSDPGRAPYNEQFF,TGTGCCACCAGTGATCCCGGGAGGGCGCCCTACAATGAGCAGTTCTTC
TRBJ2-1,TRBV6-4,.,.,15,CASSVESPSYNEQFF,TGTGCCAGCAGTGTCGAATCCCCATCCTACAATGAGCAGTTCTTC
TRBJ1-6,TRBV27,few,.,17,CASSTPHGFLRNSPLHF,TGTGCCAGCAGTACCCCTCACGGATTCCTTCGAAATTCACCCCTCCACTTT
TRBJ1-5,TRBV25-1,.,.,15,CASSESGRGDQPQHF,TGTGCCAGCAGTGAATCGGGTAGGGGCGATCAGCCCCAGCATTTT
TRBJ1-1,TRBV18,few,.,14,CASSRDTLNTEAFF,TGTGCCAGCTCACGGGACACACTGAACACTGAAGCTTTCTTT
TRBJ1-6,TRBV15,.,.,17,CATSVRTAISYNSPLHF,TGTGCCACCAGCGTCCGGACAGCGATCTCCTATAATTCACCCCTCCACTTT
TRBJ2-1,TRBV6-1,few,.,16,CASSVSSQGSYNEQFF,TGTGCCAGCAGTGTATCGTCCCAGGGGTCCTACAATGAGCAGTTCTTC
TRBJ1-5,TRBV30,.,.,14,CAWSFTFSNQPQHF,TGTGCCTGGAGTTTCACCTTTAGCAATCAGCCCCAGCATTTT
TRBJ2-7,TRBV6-5,few,TRBD1,15,CASSYRGTGIYEQYF,TGTGCCAGCAGTTACCGCGGGACAGGGATATACGAGCAGTACTTC
TRBJ2-2,TRBV6-5,.,TRBD2,16,CASSYGASGLTGELFF,TGTGCCAGCAGTTACGGGGCTAGCGGGTTGACCGGGGAGCTGTTTTTT
TRBJ2-1,TRBV27,.,TRBD1,17,CASSLIAGGLSYNEQFF,TGTGCCAGCAGTTTAATAGCAGGGGGCCTTTCCTACAATGAGCAGTTCTTC
TRBJ2-7,TRBV28,.,.,14,CASSSLIGSYEQYF,TGTGCCAGCAGTTCTCTGATCGGCTCCTACGAGCAGTACTTC
TRBJ2-1,TRBV27,.,.,15,CASSLWGESYNEQFF,TGTGCCAGCAGTTTATGGGGGGAGTCCTACAATGAGCAGTTCTTC
TRBJ2-2,TRBV11-2,.,TRBD2,15,CASSLTSGRAGELFF,TGTGCCAGCAGCTTGACTAGCGGGAGGGCCGGGGAGCTGTTTTTT
TRBJ2-5,TRBV29-1,.,.,12,CSINRDAETQYF,TGCAGCATAAACCGGGACGCAGAGACCCAGTACTTC
TRBJ2-1,TRBV19,.,TRBD2,16,CASSMGLAGGLNEQFF,TGTGCCAGTAGTATGGGACTAGCGGGAGGGCTGAATGAGCAGTTCTTC